This T cell receptor (beta chain) appears in the sequencing data of a study of human T cells and chemical hapten exposure. Study context: The study patch tested 0.01% DPC on the upper back and read results at 6 days.

Via MiXCR, TCRdb re-called the RACE reads, giving one row per CDR3 protein. The sample yields under 300,000 distinct CDR3 sequences, approximately 8% seen once. The V and J ends lost 1 base and 4 bases respectively, with 9 bases between them. The CDR3 has 14 amino acids. Germline V gene data show CDR1 as SGHAT and CDR2 as FQNNGV. Time point described: pre-sensitization, week 0. Regarding treatment: therapeutic diphenylcyclopropenone sensitization with weekly scalp DPC. Findings and limits, study-wide: Expanded TCRs showed more large CDR3 clusters than pre-sensitization or healthy control sets.

This clonotype appeared many times. Its matching antigen is unknown. The sequencing here drew on whole blood, taken in connection with sensitization to the hapten diphenylcyclopropenone (DPC). This receptor was taken from a man aged 18 to 29 with alopecia areata. Some clones in this sample may be carry-over from other donors' samples. The chain recombines TRBV11-2 with TRBJ2-3; D is perhaps TRBD1 (7 bases). The CDR3 reads CASSLARGADTQYF. The CDR3 DNA sequence: TGTGCCAGCAGCTTAGCCAGGGGGGCAGATACGCAGTATTTT.